This is a list of T cell receptor beta chains from one sample in a study of T-cell reconstitution after alpha-beta-depleted transplantation in children. TCRdb independently ran MiXCR on the PCR reads; one entry per CDR3 protein. Here the sample spans some 150,000 distinct CDR3 sequences, about 9% being singletons. This material consisted of PBMCs, mostly from graft donor cells, taken 180 days after TCRalphabeta/CD19-depleted stem cell transplant. Receptors were obtained from a female patient aged 2-15 years who had a stem cell transplant for congenital amegakaryocytic thrombocytopenia, so the T cells may come from the graft donor. The CDR3 runs from the conserved cysteine through the conserved F or W.

CDR3aa	v_gene	j_gene
CSARLAGLNEQFF	TRBV20-1	TRBJ2-1
CASSSLGGPDTQYF	TRBV18	TRBJ2-3
CASSQVNYGYTF	TRBV3-1	TRBJ1-2
CSARWPGRSTEAFF	TRBV20-1	TRBJ1-1
CSARAPGTGKGPTQYF	TRBV20-1	TRBJ2-3
CASSQGGLAGIDTQYF	TRBV11-2	TRBJ2-3
CASSPGLNSGNTIYF	TRBV5-1	TRBJ1-3
CASSPYGGKDRTEAFF	TRBV12-3/TRBV12-4	TRBJ1-1
CASSLKTPGTEAFF	TRBV28	TRBJ1-1
CASSLRDGDYEQYF	TRBV27	TRBJ2-7
CASSSGRGKGFEQFF	TRBV6-2/TRBV6-3	TRBJ2-1
CASSLIGERETQYF	TRBV27	TRBJ2-5
CASSLVVTAYEQYF	TRBV7-2	TRBJ2-7
CASSLALGMWQFF	TRBV7-6	TRBJ2-1
CSASRGLVTDEQFF	TRBV20-1	TRBJ2-1
CASSLTSGRYNEQFF	TRBV7-2	TRBJ2-1
CASSLTVDNEQFF	TRBV28	TRBJ2-1
CAWSAGLVEQYF	TRBV30	TRBJ2-7
CASSPPTTSATDTQYF	TRBV7-2	TRBJ2-3
CASSQEFGQGGQTQYF	TRBV4-2	TRBJ2-5
CASTPGTVGGNEQFF	TRBV12-3/TRBV12-4	TRBJ2-1
CACSQARARGSGANVLTF	TRBV7-6	TRBJ2-6
CSARAAPLEQYF	TRBV20-1	TRBJ2-7
CASRKPGQVQETQYF	TRBV5-1	TRBJ2-5
CASSRVAKNIQYF	TRBV2	TRBJ2-4
CASSNPSGGSRETQYF	TRBV4-1	TRBJ2-5
CASSPGRRVYGYTF	TRBV5-8	TRBJ1-2
CASRATGRETQYF	TRBV5-1	TRBJ2-5
CASTPSGSDYEQYF	TRBV12-3/TRBV12-4	TRBJ2-7
CATSRGGAEETQYF	TRBV15	TRBJ2-5
CASSLGLPPNEQFF	TRBV7-2	TRBJ2-1
CASTRDREVYGYTF	TRBV6-1	TRBJ1-2
CASSLVAGGVGELFF	TRBV5-1	TRBJ2-2
CASSLAQGSYNEQFF	TRBV5-1	TRBJ2-1
CASRRRLNSPLHF	TRBV6-1	TRBJ1-6
CASSLGGQNFQETQYF	TRBV5-1	TRBJ2-5
CASSYLGHGYTF	TRBV28	TRBJ1-2
CATSRGRLNTEAFF	TRBV15	TRBJ1-1
CASRRQGYEQFF	TRBV5-6	TRBJ2-1
CASSTPGQGGSGANVLTF	TRBV18	TRBJ2-6
CASSQQHGVYGYTF	TRBV4-1	TRBJ1-2
CSVAARADTQYF	TRBV29-1	TRBJ2-3
CASSPPQGEWTEAFF	TRBV28	TRBJ1-1
CASSGAGAANTGELFF	TRBV5-1	TRBJ2-2
CASSLVHGTPYGYTF	TRBV7-2	TRBJ1-2
CSALPGLAGGLETQYF	TRBV20-1	TRBJ2-5
CASSSSGGHYGYTF	TRBV7-9	TRBJ1-2
CASTRDANTGELFF	TRBV5-1	TRBJ2-2
CASSSYGETQYF	TRBV12-3/TRBV12-4	TRBJ2-5
CASSGGMNEQFF	TRBV5-1	TRBJ2-1
CSVGSEQFF	TRBV20-1	TRBJ2-1
CSVVAYPSYEQYF	TRBV29-1	TRBJ2-7
CASSLLKSSPLHF	TRBV12-3/TRBV12-4	TRBJ1-6
CASSLVRTGEGEQYF	TRBV5-6	TRBJ2-7
CASGRQGKGQPQHF	TRBV5-6	TRBJ1-5
CASKQSTENTEAFF	TRBV12-3/TRBV12-4	TRBJ1-1
CSASSGLAYHEQYF	TRBV20-1	TRBJ2-7
CASTKRLAGEFGELFF	TRBV3-1	TRBJ2-2
CSARDGLTDTQYF	TRBV20-1	TRBJ2-3
CASSRSGRNTGELFF	TRBV27	TRBJ2-2